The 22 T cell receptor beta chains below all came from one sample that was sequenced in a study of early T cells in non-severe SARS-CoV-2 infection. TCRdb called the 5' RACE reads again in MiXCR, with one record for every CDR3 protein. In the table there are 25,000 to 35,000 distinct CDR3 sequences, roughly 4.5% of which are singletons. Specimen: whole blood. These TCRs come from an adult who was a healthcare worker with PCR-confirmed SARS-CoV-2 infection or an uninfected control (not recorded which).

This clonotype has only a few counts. The CDR3 sequence is CATSRLGTAYEQYF. The CDR3 DNA reads TGTGCCACCAGCAGACTTGGGACAGCCTACGAGCAGTACTTC. This chain links TRBV15 with TRBJ2-7; 7 positions agree with TRBD1. CDR3 size: 14 residues. The germline V gene has CDR1 LNHNV and CDR2 YYDKDF (reference sequence). Trimming removed 2 bases from V and 2 bases from J; junction bases left unmatched: 3.

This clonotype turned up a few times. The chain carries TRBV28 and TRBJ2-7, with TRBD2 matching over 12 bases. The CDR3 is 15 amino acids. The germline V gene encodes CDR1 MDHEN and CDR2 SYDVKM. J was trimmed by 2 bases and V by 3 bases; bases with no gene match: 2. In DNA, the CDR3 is TGTGCCAGCAGTTTGGCTAGCGGGGGGGCCTACGAGCAGTACTTC. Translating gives CASSLASGGAYEQYF.

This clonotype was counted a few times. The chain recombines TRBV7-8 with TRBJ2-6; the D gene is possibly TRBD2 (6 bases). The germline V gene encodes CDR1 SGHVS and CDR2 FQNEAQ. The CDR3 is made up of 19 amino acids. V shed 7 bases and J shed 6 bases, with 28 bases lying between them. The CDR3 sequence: CASTMIVFGGSLEANVLTF. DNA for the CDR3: TGTGCCAGCACCATGATAGTATTCGGGGGAAGTTTAGAGGCCAACGTCCTGACTTTC. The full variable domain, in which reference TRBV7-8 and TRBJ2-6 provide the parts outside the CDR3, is GAGVSQSPRYKVAKRGQDVALRCDPISGHVSLFWYQQALGQGPEFLTYFQNEAQLDKSGLPSDRFFAERPEGSVSTLKIQRTQQEDSAVYLCASTMIVFGGSLEANVLTFGAGSRLTVL.

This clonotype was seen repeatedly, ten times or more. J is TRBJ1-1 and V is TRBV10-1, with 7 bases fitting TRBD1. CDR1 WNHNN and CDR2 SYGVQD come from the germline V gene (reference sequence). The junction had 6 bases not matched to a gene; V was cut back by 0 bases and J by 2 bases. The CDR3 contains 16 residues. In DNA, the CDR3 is TGCGCCAGCAGTGAGTCCAGGGGGGCGCAAAACACTGAAGCTTTCTTT. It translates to CASSESRGAQNTEAFF.

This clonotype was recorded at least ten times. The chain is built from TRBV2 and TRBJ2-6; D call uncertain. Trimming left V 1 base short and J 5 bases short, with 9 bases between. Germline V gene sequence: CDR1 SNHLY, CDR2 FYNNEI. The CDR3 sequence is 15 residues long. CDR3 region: CASSEGIGRANVLTF. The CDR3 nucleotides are TGTGCCAGCAGTGAAGGGATTGGCCGGGCCAACGTCCTGACTTTC.

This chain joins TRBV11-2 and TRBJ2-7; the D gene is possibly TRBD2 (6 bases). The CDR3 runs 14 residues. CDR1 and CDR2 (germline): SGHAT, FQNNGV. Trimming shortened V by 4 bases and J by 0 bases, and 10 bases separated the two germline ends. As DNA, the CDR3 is TGTGCCAGCAGCTCGGGACTCCTCTCCTACGAGCAGTACTTC. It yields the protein CASSSGLLSYEQYF.

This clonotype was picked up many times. CDR3 residues: CASSLDSHKTQYF. DNA for the CDR3: TGTGCCAGCAGCTTAGACTCTCATAAGACCCAGTACTTC. The chain combines TRBV7-2 with TRBJ2-5, with D unclear. This CDR3 spans 13 amino acids. Trimming removed 1 base from V and 6 bases from J, with 9 bases in between. Germline CDR1 and CDR2: SGHTA and FQGNSA.

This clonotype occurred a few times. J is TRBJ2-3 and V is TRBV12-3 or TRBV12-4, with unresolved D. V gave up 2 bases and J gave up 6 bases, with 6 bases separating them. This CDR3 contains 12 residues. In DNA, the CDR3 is TGTGCCAGCAGTTTAAGTTGGGATACGCAGTATTTT. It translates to CASSLSWDTQYF.

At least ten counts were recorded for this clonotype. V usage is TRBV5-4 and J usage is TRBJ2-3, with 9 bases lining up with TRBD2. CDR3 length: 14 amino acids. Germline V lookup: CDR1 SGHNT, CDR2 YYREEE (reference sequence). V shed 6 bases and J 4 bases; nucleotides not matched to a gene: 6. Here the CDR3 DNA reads TGTGCCAGCAAGGGCGGGGGGGCTCCAGATACGCAGTATTTT. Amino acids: CASKGGGAPDTQYF.

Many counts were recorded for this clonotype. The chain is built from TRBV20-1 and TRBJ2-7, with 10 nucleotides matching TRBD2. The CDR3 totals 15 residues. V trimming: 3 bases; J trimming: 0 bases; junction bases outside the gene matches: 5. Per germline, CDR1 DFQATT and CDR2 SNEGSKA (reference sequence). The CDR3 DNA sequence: TGCAGTGCTAGGGGAGCTAGCGGGGGCTCCTACGAGCAGTACTTC. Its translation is CSARGASGGSYEQYF.

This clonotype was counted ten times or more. CDR3 in DNA: TGTGCCAGCAGTCCCGGGGGGGCCGCGGAGGACGAGCAGTACTTC. Its translation is CASSPGGAAEDEQYF. The chain recombines TRBV6-2 or TRBV6-3 with TRBJ2-7; 8 nucleotides agree with TRBD2. CDR1 is MNHEY, CDR2 SVGEGT, per germline. After removal of 5 bases from V and 5 bases from J, the junction contained 11 bases not matched to a gene. CDR3 size: 15 residues.

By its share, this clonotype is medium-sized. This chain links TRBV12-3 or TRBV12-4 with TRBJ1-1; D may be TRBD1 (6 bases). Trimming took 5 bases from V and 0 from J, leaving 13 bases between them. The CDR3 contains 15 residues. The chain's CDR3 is CASSPIQGLNTEAFF. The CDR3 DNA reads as TGTGCCAGCAGTCCAATACAGGGCCTGAACACTGAAGCTTTCTTT.

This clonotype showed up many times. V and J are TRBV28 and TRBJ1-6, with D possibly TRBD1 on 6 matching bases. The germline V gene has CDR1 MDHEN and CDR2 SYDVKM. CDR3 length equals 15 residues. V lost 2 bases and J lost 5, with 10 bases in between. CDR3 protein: CASSLGGAHNSPLHF. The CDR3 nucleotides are TGTGCCAGCAGTTTAGGGGGGGCCCATAATTCACCCCTCCACTTT.

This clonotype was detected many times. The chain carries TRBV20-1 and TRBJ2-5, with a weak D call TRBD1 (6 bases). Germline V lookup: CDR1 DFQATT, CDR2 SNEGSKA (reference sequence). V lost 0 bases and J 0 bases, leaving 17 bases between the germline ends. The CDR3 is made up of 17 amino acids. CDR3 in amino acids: CSARDRLTGSYQETQYF. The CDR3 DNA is TGCAGTGCTAGAGACCGGTTAACAGGGTCGTACCAAGAGACCCAGTACTTC.

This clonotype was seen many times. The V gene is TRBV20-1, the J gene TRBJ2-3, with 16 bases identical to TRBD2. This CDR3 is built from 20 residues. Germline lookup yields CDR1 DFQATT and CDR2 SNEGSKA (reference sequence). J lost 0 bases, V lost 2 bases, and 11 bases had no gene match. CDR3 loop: CSARSPPGTSGGGSTDTQYF. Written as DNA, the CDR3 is TGCAGTGCTAGATCGCCTCCCGGGACTAGCGGGGGGGGGAGCACAGATACGCAGTATTTT.

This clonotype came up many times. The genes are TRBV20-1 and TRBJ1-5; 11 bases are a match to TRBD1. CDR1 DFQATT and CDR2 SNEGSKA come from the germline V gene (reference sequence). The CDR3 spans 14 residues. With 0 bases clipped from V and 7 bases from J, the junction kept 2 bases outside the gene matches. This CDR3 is CSAREGTGGQPQHF. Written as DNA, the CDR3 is TGCAGTGCTAGAGAGGGGACAGGGGGACAGCCCCAGCATTTT.

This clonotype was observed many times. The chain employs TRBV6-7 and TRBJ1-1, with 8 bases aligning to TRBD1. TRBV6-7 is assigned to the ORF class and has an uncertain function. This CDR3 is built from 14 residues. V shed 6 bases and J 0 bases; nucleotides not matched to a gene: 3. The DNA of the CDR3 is TGTGCCAGCAGCCGGGGACAGGTGAACACTGAAGCTTTCTTT. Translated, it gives CASSRGQVNTEAFF.

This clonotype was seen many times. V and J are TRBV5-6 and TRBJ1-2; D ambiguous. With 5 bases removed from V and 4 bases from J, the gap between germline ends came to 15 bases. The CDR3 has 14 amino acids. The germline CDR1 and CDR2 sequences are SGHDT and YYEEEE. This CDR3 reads CASRPLGYGYGYTF. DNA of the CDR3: TGTGCCAGCAGACCATTGGGGTACGGCTATGGCTACACCTTC.

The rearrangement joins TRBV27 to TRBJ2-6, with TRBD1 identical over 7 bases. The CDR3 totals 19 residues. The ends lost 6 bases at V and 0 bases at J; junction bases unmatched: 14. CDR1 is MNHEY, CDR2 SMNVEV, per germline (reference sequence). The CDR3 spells CASRLRGGQTNSGANVLTF. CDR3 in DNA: TGTGCCAGCAGACTACGAGGGGGACAGACTAACTCTGGGGCCAACGTCCTGACTTTC.

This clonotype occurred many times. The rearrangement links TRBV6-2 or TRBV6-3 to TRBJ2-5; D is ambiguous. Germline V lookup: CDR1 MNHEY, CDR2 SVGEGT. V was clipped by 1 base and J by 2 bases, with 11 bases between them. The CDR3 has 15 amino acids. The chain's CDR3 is CASSYFEPIQETQYF. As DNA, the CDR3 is TGTGCCAGCAGTTACTTCGAACCAATACAAGAGACCCAGTACTTC.

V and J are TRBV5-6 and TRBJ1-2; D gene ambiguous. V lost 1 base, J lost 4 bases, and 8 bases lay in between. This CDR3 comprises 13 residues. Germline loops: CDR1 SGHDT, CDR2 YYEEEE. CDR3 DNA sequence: TGTGCCAGCAGCTTGTTGAGGAGCTATGGCTACACCTTC. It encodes CASSLLRSYGYTF. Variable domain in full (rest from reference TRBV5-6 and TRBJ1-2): DAGVTQSPTHLIKTRGQQVTLRCSPKSGHDTVSWYQQALGQGPQFIFQYYEEEERQRGNFPDRFSGHQFPNYSSELNVNALLLGDSALYLCASSLLRSYGYTFGSGTRLTVV.

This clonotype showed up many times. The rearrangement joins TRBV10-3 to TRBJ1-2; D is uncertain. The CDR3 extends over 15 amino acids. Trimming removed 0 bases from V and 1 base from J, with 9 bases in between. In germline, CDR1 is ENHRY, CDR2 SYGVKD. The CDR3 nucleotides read TGTGCCATCAGTGAGTCGAGGGCCTTTAACTATGGCTACACCTTC. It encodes CAISESRAFNYGYTF.